This TCR beta chain was sequenced in a study of blood T cell repertoires in COVID-19. Study-level information: COVID-19 samples, acute and convalescent, were from the United States, Italy and Spain. PBMCs, B-cell-depleted T cells, or T cells were the source of the cDNA or gDNA that made up the material.

Trimming removed 3 bases from V and 13 bases from J, with 11 bases in between. The CDR3 spans 11 residues. Germline values: CDR1 LNHDA, CDR2 SQIVND (reference sequence). Study processing details: Amplifying reference gene primers gave estimates of nucleated cell counts. Sequencing used immunoSEQ multiplex PCR; TCRdb keeps in-frame clones, though not all of them. Clonal size and the V and J genes are those of that table, whereas D and trimming came from the DNA. Here the sample spans tens of thousands of clones, 85% to 90% being singletons. The gene calls are TRBV19 and TRBJ2-3, with D perhaps TRBD1 (6 bases). The source of this sequence is a man over 45 in a cohort sampled during active COVID-19. Sequences were obtained from peripheral blood. In DNA, the CDR3 is TGTGCCAGTAGTATGGACAGCAGGAAGTATTTT. Its protein is CASSMDSRKYF.